This T cell receptor beta chain was sequenced for a study of long-term antiretroviral therapy in people with HIV. Notes on the study in general: Pre-ART-expanded clones dominated the repertoire at all time points.

At the survey level, the v3.0 immunoSEQ assay was run. Samples were sequenced targeting about 35,000-50,000 T-cell genomes each. Profiled with immunoSEQ multiplex PCR; TCRdb holds only in-frame clones, not every one. The profile shows about 25,000 clones, around 86% of them singletons. CDR3 length: 15 residues. The germline CDR1 and CDR2 sequences are MNHEY and SVGAGI. V was pared by 2 bases and J by 4 bases, with 14 bases between. A remark on this clone: Its antigen remains unidentified.

This clonotype was obtained from a woman under 40 with HIV. The gene calls are TRBV6-5 and TRBJ1-2; perhaps TRBD1 as D (5 bases). The source was unsorted PBMCs, collected 1.9 years after starting antiretroviral therapy. CDR3: CASSYTPGVGYGYTF. CDR3 in DNA: TGTGCCAGCAGTTACACCCCGGGGGTGGGCTATGGCTACACCTTC.